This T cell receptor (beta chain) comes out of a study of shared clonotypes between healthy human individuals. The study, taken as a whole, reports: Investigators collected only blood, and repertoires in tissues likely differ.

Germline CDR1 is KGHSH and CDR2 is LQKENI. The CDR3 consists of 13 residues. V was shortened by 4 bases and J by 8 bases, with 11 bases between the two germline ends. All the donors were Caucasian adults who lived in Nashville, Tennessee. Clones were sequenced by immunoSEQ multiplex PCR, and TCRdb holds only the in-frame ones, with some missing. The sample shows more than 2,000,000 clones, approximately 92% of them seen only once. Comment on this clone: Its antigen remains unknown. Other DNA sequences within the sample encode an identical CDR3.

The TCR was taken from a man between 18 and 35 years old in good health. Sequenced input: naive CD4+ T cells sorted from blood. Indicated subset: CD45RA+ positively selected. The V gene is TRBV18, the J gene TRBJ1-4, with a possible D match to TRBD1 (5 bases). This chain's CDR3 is CASSRGEGEKLFF. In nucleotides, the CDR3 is TGTGCCAGCTCACGGGGGGAAGGAGAAAAACTGTTTTTT.